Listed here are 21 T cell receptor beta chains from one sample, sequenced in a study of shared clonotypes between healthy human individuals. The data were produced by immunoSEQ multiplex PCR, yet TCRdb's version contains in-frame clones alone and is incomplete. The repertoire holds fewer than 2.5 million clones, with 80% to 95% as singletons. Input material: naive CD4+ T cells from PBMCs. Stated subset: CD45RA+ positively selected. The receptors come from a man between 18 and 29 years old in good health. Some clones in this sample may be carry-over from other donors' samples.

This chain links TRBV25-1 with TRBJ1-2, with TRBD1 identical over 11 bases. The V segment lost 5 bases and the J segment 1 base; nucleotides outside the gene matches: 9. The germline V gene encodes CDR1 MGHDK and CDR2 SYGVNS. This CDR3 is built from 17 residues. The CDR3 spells CASSLRGGTGGNYGYTF. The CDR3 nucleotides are TGTGCCAGCAGTCTTAGAGGGGGGACAGGGGGTAACTATGGCTACACCTTC.

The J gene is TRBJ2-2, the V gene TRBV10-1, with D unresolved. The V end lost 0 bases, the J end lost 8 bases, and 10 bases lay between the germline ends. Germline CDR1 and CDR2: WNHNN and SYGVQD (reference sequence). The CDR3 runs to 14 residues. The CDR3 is CASSESRLVGELFF. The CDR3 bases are TGCGCCAGCAGTGAGTCGCGGCTGGTAGGGGAGCTGTTTTTT.

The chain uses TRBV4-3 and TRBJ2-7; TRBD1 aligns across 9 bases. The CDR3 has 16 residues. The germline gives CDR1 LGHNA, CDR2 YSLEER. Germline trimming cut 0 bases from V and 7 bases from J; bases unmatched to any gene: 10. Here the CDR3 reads CASSQDRQGDTREQYF. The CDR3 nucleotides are TGCGCCAGCAGCCAAGACAGACAGGGGGATACCAGGGAGCAGTACTTC.

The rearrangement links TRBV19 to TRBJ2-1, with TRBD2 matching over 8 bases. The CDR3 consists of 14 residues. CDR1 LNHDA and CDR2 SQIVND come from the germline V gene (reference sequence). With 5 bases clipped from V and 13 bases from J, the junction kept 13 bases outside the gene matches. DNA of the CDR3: TGTGCCAGTAGTTCTACGGGACTAGTAAGGTCCCAGTTCTTC. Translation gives CASSSTGLVRSQFF.

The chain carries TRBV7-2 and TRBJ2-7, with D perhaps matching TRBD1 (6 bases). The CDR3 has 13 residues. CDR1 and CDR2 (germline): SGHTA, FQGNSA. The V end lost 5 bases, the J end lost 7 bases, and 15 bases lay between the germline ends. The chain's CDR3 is CASSHRVDREQYF. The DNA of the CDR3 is TGTGCCAGCAGCCACAGGGTCGACCGAGAGCAGTACTTC.

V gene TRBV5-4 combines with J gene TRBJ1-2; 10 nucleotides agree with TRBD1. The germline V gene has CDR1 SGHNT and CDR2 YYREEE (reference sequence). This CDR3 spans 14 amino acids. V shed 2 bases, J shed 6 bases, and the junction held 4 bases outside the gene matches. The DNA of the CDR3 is TGTGCCAGCAGCTTTTTGACAGGGGGCCATGGCTACACCTTC. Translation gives CASSFLTGGHGYTF.

DNA for the CDR3: TGTGCCAGCAGCTTAGCCCTGACAGAAACCTATGGCTACACCTTC. Its translation is CASSLALTETYGYTF. V and J are TRBV7-2 and TRBJ1-2, with D possibly TRBD1 on 5 matching bases. The germline CDR1 and CDR2 sequences are SGHTA and FQGNSA. This CDR3 is built from 15 residues. Trimming left V 0 bases short and J 4 bases short, with 12 bases between.

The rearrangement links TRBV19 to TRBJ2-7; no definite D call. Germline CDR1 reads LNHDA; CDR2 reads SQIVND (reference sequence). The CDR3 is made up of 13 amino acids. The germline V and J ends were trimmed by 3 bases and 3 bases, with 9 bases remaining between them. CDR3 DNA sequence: TGTGCCAGTAGTATTAGTAAGGGCTACGAGCAGTACTTC. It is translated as CASSISKGYEQYF. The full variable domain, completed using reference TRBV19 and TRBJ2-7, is DGGITQSPKYLFRKEGQNVTLSCEQNLNHDAMYWYRQDPGQGLRLIYYSQIVNDFQKGDIAEGYSVSREKKESFPLTVTSAQKNPTAFYLCASSISKGYEQYFGPGTRLTVT.

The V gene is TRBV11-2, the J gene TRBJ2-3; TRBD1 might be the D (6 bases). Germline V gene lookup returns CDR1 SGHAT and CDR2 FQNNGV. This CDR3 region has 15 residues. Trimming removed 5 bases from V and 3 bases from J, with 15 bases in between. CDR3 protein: CASSLLGQYTDTQYF. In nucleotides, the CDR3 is TGTGCCAGCAGCCTCCTAGGACAGTATACAGATACGCAGTATTTT.

Here the CDR3 DNA reads TGTGCCAGCAGCTTGGATAGCGGGGTCGACAATGAGCAGTTCTTC. Protein: CASSLDSGVDNEQFF. The rearrangement joins TRBV5-4 to TRBJ2-1, with 8 bases fitting TRBD2. Losses at the gene ends were 0 bases for V and 5 bases for J; bases not matched to a gene: 4. In germline, CDR1 is SGHNT, CDR2 YYREEE (reference sequence). The CDR3 sequence is 15 residues long.

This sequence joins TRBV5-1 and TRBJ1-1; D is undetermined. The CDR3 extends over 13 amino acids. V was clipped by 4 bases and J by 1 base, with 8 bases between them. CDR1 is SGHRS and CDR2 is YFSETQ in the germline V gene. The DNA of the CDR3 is TGCGCCAGCAGCCGAGCGGAGAACACTGAAGCTTTCTTT. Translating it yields CASSRAENTEAFF. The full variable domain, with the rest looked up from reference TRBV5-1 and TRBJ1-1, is KAGVTQTPRYLIKTRGQQVTLSCSPISGHRSVSWYQQTPGQGLQFLFEYFSETQRNKGNFPGRFSGRQFSNSRSEMNVSTLELGDSALYLCASSRAENTEAFFGQGTRLTVV.

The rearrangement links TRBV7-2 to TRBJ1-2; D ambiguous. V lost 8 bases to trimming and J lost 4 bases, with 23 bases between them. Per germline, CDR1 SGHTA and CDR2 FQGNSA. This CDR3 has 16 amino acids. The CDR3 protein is CASPGPGPTGAYGYTF. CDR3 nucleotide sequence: TGTGCCAGCCCGGGCCCAGGCCCCACGGGTGCCTATGGCTACACCTTC.

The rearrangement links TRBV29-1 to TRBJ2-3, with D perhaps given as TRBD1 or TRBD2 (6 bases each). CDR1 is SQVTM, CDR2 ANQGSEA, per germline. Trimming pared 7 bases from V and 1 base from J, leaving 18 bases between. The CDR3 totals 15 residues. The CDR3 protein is CSAARGAGGTDTQYF. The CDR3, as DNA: TGCAGCGCGGCGAGGGGGGCAGGGGGCACAGATACGCAGTATTTT.

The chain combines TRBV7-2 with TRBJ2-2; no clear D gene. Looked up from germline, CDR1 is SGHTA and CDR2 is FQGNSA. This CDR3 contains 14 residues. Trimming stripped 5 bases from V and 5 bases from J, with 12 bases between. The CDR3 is CASSRLSATGELFF. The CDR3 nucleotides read TGTGCCAGCAGCCGTCTAAGCGCAACCGGGGAGCTGTTTTTT.

CDR3 protein: CASSREGSGRAGETQYF. The CDR3 DNA reads TGTGCCAGCAGCCGGGAGGGTAGCGGGAGGGCCGGGGAGACCCAGTACTTC. The chain combines TRBV7-6 with TRBJ2-5; 11 nucleotides line up with TRBD2. Per germline, CDR1 SGHVS and CDR2 FNYEAQ. J gave up 5 bases and V 5 bases, and 13 bases lay outside the gene matches. The CDR3 sequence is 17 residues long.

For the CDR3, the DNA is TGCGCCAGCAGCGGGGCGCGGAACACTGAAGCTTTCTTT. It specifies CASSGARNTEAFF. The chain uses TRBV5-1 and TRBJ1-1, with D tentatively TRBD1 (5 bases). The germline V gene has CDR1 SGHRS and CDR2 YFSETQ. The V and J ends lost 4 bases and 1 base respectively, with 8 bases between them. This CDR3 has 13 residues.

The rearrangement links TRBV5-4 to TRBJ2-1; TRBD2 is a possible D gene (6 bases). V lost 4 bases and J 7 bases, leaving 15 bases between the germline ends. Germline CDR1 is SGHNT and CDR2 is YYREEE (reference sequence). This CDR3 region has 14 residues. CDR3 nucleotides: TGTGCCAGCAGCAACCGGGGAGGTAAAAATGAGCAGTTCTTC. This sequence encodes CASSNRGGKNEQFF. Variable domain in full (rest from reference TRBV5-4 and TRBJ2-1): ETGVTQSPTHLIKTRGQQVTLRCSSQSGHNTVSWYQQALGQGPQFIFQYYREEENGRGNFPPRFSGLQFPNYSSELNVNALELDDSALYLCASSNRGGKNEQFFGPGTRLTVL.

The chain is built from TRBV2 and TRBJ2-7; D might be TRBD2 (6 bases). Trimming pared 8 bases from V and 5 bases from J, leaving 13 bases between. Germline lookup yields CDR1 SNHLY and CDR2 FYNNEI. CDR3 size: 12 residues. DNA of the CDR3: TGTGCCAGCTCGACTAGGGGCCACGAGCAGTACTTC. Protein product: CASSTRGHEQYF.

The CDR3 protein is CASSAATGGRDEQFF. As DNA, the CDR3 is TGCGCCAGCAGTGCCGCGACAGGGGGCAGGGATGAGCAGTTCTTC. This chain connects TRBV10-1 to TRBJ2-1, with TRBD1 identical over 10 bases. This CDR3 contains 15 residues. Germline V lookup: CDR1 WNHNN, CDR2 SYGVQD (reference sequence). Trimming removed 4 bases from V and 8 bases from J; junction bases left unmatched: 8.

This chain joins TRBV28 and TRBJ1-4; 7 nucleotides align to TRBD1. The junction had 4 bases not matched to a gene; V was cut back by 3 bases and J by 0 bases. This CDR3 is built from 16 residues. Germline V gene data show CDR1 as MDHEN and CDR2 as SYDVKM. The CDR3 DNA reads TGTGCCAGCAGTTTGACAGGGCTTGCAACTAATGAAAAACTGTTTTTT. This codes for CASSLTGLATNEKLFF.

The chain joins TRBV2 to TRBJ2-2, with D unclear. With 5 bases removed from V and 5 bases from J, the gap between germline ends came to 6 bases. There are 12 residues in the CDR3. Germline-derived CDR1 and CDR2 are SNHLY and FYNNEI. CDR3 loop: CASSYGTGELFF. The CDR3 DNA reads TGTGCCAGCAGTTACGGGACCGGGGAGCTGTTTTTT.